This T cell receptor (beta chain) was observed in a study of cytomegalovirus exposure and HLA in healthy donors. This PCR relied on a set of 60 Vbeta primers and 13 Jbeta primers. Here immunoSEQ multiplex PCR was the method, and the copy in TCRdb shows in-frame clones only, minus some. The sample lists 150,000 to 180,000 clones; 74% were seen once. The TCR sequence derives from a man aged 25 to 40 in good health and CMV-seronegative. Sequenced material: PBMCs.

CDR3 sequence: CASKKGASAGANVLTF. CDR3 DNA sequence: TGTGCCAGCAAGAAGGGGGCGAGTGCCGGGGCCAACGTCCTGACTTTC. The rearrangement uses TRBV2 and TRBJ2-6; 7 bases match TRBD1. Germline trimming cut 7 bases from V and 4 bases from J; bases unmatched to any gene: 10. The germline gives CDR1 SNHLY, CDR2 FYNNEI. This CDR3 is 16 amino acids long.